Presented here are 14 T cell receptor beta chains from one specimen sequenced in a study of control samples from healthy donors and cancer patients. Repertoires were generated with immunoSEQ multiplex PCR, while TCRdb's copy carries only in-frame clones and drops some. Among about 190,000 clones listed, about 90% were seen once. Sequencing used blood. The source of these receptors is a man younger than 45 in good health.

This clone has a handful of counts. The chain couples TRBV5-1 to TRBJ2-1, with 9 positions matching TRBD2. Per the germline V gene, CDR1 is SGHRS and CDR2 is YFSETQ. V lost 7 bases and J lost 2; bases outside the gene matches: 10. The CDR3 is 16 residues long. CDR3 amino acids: CASYEGLAGTYNEQFF. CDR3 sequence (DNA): TGCGCCAGCTACGAGGGCCTAGCGGGGACCTACAATGAGCAGTTCTTC.

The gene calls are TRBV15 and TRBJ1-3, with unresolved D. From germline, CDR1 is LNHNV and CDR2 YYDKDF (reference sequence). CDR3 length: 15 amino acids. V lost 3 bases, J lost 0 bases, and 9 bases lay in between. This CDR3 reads CATSSRASSGNTIYF. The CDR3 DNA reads TGTGCCACCAGCAGTCGGGCAAGCTCTGGAAACACCATATATTTT. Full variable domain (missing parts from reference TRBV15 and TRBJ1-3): DAMVIQNPRYQVTQFGKPVTLSCSQTLNHNVMYWYQQKSSQAPKLLFHYYDKDFNNEADTPDNFQSRRPNTSFCFLDIRSPGLGDTAMYLCATSSRASSGNTIYFGEGSWLTVV.

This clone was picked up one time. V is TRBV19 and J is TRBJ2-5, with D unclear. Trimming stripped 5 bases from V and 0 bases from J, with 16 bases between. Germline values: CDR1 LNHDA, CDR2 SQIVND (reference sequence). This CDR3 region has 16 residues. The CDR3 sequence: CASSPRGLGYQETQYF. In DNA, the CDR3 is TGTGCCAGTAGTCCTAGAGGATTGGGGTACCAAGAGACCCAGTACTTC.

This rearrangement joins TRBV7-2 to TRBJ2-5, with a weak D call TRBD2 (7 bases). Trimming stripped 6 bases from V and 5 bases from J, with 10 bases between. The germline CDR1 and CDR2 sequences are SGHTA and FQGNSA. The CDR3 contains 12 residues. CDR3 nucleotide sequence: TGTGCCAGCAGGCGGGGGCGCGAGACCCAGTACTTC. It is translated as CASRRGRETQYF.

CDR3 DNA: TGCAGCGTTGAAGCAGGGGGATTACTTTCGAACACCGGGGAGCTGTTTTTT. Its protein product is CSVEAGGLLSNTGELFF. The V gene is TRBV29-1, the J gene TRBJ2-2, with 7 bases matching TRBD1. The CDR3 totals 17 residues. The J segment lost 0 bases and the V segment lost 1 base, leaving 8 bases of the junction unmatched. The germline gives CDR1 SQVTM, CDR2 ANQGSEA.

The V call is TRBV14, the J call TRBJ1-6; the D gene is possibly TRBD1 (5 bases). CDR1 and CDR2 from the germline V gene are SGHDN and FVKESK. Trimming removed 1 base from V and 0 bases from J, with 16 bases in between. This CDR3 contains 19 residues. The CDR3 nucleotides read TGTGCCAGCAGCCAAGGTATTAGGGGCACAAGCTCCTATAATTCACCCCTCCACTTT. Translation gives CASSQGIRGTSSYNSPLHF.

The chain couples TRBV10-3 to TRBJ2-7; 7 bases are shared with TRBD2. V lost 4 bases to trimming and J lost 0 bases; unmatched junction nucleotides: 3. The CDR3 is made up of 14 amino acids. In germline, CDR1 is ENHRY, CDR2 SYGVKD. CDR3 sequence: CAISGGGGSYEQYF. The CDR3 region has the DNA TGTGCCATCAGTGGGGGGGGAGGCTCCTACGAGCAGTACTTC.

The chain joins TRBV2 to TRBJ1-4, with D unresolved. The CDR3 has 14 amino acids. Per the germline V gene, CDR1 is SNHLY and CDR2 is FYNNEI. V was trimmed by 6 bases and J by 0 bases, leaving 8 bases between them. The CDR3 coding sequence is TGTGCCAGCAGGGACGGTGCAACTAATGAAAAACTGTTTTTT. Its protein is CASRDGATNEKLFF.

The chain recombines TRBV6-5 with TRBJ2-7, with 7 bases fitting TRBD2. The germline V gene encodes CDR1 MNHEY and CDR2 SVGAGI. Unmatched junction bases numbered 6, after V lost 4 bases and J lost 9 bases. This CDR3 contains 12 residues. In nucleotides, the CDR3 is TGTGCCAGCAGTTCTAGCGGTTCAGCGCAGTACTTC. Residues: CASSSSGSAQYF.

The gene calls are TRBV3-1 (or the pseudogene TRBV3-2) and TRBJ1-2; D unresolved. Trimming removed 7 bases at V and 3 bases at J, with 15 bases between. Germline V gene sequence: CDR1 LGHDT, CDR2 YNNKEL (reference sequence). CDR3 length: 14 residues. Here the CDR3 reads CASIHWLRDYGYTF. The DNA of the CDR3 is TGTGCCAGCATCCACTGGTTGCGGGACTATGGCTACACCTTC.

The CDR3: CASSLLAISGNTIYF. Here the CDR3 DNA reads TGTGCCAGCAGCCTGCTTGCGATTTCTGGAAACACCATATATTTT. The J gene is TRBJ1-3, the V gene TRBV5-8; D call uncertain. The CDR3 has 15 amino acids. The V gene's germline CDR1 is SGHTS and CDR2 YDEGEE. Trimming shortened V by 4 bases and J by 1 base, and 12 bases separated the two germline ends. The whole variable domain, remainder taken from reference TRBV5-8 and TRBJ1-3, is EAGVTQSPTHLIKTRGQQATLRCSPISGHTSVYWYQQALGLGLQFLLWYDEGEERNRGNFPPRFSGRQFPNYSSELNVNALELEDSALYLCASSLLAISGNTIYFGEGSWLTVV.

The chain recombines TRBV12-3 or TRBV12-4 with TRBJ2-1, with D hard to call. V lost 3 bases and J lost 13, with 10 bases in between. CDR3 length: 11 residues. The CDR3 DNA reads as TGTGCCAGCAGTTTCGACGGTCGACAGTTCTTC. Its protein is CASSFDGRQFF.

The CDR3 spells CASSLVQGAVNTQYF. The CDR3 DNA reads as TGTGCCAGCAGCTTAGTTCAGGGGGCGGTGAATACGCAGTATTTT. The chain has TRBV13 and TRBJ2-3; 8 bases align to TRBD1. Trimming cost V 1 base and J 7 bases; bases outside gene matches: 7. CDR3 length: 15 amino acids. CDR1 is PRHDT and CDR2 is FYEKMQ in the germline V gene (reference sequence).

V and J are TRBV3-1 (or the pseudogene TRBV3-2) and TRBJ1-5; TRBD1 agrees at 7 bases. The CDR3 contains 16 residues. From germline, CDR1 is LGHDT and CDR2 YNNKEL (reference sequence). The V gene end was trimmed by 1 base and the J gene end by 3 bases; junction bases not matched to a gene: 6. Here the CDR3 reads CASSQGRDRDNQPQHF. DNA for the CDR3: TGTGCCAGCAGCCAAGGTAGAGACAGGGACAATCAGCCCCAGCATTTT.